The clone carrying this TCR beta chain was found a few times. Antigen specificity is unknown. CDR1 and CDR2 from the germline V gene are MGHRA and YSYEKL. V dropped 4 bases and J dropped 5; count of bases not matched to a gene: 7. This CDR3 comprises 15 residues. These data come from a study of T-cell reconstitution after alpha-beta-depleted transplantation in children. Points from the study as a whole: By about two months after transplant, alpha-beta T cells reportedly arose from several hundred graft clones that had expanded.

Unique molecular identifiers were used in preparing the TCRbeta library. TCRdb reprocessed the PCR reads with MiXCR, giving one entry per CDR3 protein. The sample has 250,000 to 400,000 distinct CDR3 sequences, approximately 23% seen once. The sample here was PBMCs, mostly from graft donor cells, taken 180 days after TCRalphabeta/CD19-depleted stem cell transplant. V is TRBV4-1 and J is TRBJ1-4; 7 bases line up with TRBD1. The clonotype originates from a male patient younger than 18 who had a stem cell transplant for acute lymphoblastic leukemia, so the T cells may come from the graft donor. The CDR3 reads CASSPGKGANEKLFF. As DNA, the CDR3 is TGCGCCAGCAGCCCCGGCAAGGGGGCGAATGAAAAACTGTTTTTT.